The 21 T cell receptor beta chains presented below share a single source sample, sequenced in a study of T cell repertoires in cytomegalovirus infection. MiXCR, run by TCRdb on the reads, gives a single entry per CDR3 protein. The data show about 830,000 distinct CDR3 sequences, approximately 32% seen once. No antigen has been identified for these receptors. The input for sequencing was cultured CD8+ T cells from PBMCs, taken from culture after CMV antigen stimulation. The receptors were gathered from a human donor in good health (CMV status not recorded). Some clones in this sample may be carry-over from other donors' samples.

In nucleotides, the CDR3 is TGTGCCAGCAGCTTGGAACAGCCTTACGAGCAGTACTTC. It encodes CASSLEQPYEQYF. The gene calls are TRBV5-4 and TRBJ2-7, with D unclear. The CDR3 totals 13 residues. V lost 0 bases, J lost 4 bases, and 8 bases lay in between. Germline CDR1 reads SGHNT; CDR2 reads YYREEE (reference sequence).

V is TRBV7-2 and J is TRBJ2-7, with 8 nucleotides matching TRBD2. Looked up from germline, CDR1 is SGHTA and CDR2 is FQGNSA. The CDR3 totals 16 residues. J lost 7 bases, V lost 2 bases, and 13 bases had no gene match. DNA of the CDR3: TGTGCCAGCAGCTTAAGACCGGGGGGGATAAAGGGGGAGCAGTACTTC. It specifies CASSLRPGGIKGEQYF.

This rearrangement joins TRBV19 to TRBJ1-5; D call uncertain. Germline V CDR1 and CDR2: LNHDA, SQIVND (reference sequence). V was clipped by 3 bases and J by 3 bases, with 9 bases between them. This CDR3 contains 14 residues. The CDR3 DNA reads TGTGCCAGTAGTATGGCGATGTACAATCAGCCCCAGCATTTT. This codes for CASSMAMYNQPQHF.

This clonotype has only a few counts. The rearrangement uses TRBV7-6 and TRBJ2-5; D may be TRBD1 (5 bases). This CDR3 has 15 amino acids. Looked up from germline, CDR1 is SGHVS and CDR2 is FNYEAQ. With 5 bases removed from V and 0 bases from J, the gap between germline ends came to 13 bases. The CDR3 sequence: CASSNPDRYQETQYF. The DNA for the CDR3 is TGTGCCAGCAGCAATCCCGACAGATACCAAGAGACCCAGTACTTC. The entire variable domain, with the rest obtained from reference TRBV7-6 and TRBJ2-5, is as follows: GAGVSQSPRYKVTKRGQDVALRCDPISGHVSLYWYRQALGQGPEFLTYFNYEAQQDKSGLPNDRFSAERPEGSISTLTIQRTEQRDSAMYRCASSNPDRYQETQYFGPGTRLLVL.

Comments on this clonotype: One junction end disagrees with the germline gene, perhaps due to a read error. The V and J genes are TRBV4-1 and TRBJ2-3; no clear D gene. This CDR3 has 15 residues. The germline V gene has CDR1 MGHRA and CDR2 YSYEKL. In DNA form, the CDR3 reads TGTGCCAGCAGCCAATCAAGATCAGGCACAGATACGCAGTATTTT. Protein sequence: CASSQSRSGTDTQYF.

The rearrangement joins TRBV12-3 or TRBV12-4 to TRBJ1-1, with no clear D. Trimming shortened V by 8 bases and J by 5 bases, and 21 bases separated the two germline ends. The CDR3 sequence is 15 residues long. The CDR3 DNA sequence: TGTGCCAGCGCCCCAAGTGCAGGCCAGGCGACTGAAGCTTTCTTT. It codes for CASAPSAGQATEAFF.

This clonotype has a count of ten or more. The rearrangement links TRBV7-6 to TRBJ1-6; D perhaps matches TRBD1 (5 bases). Germline loops: CDR1 SGHVS, CDR2 FNYEAQ. V was cut by 2 bases and J by 10 bases, with 15 bases left in between. The length of the CDR3 is 15 residues. CDR3 in amino acids: CASSLTTGGVSPLHF. The CDR3 DNA sequence: TGTGCCAGCAGCTTAACGACCGGGGGGGTATCACCCCTCCACTTT.

A few counts support this clonotype. J is TRBJ2-3 and V is TRBV20-1, with a weak D call TRBD1 (6 bases). With 6 bases removed from V and 5 bases from J, the gap between germline ends came to 18 bases. The CDR3 has 14 residues. Germline V CDR1 and CDR2: DFQATT, SNEGSKA (reference sequence). The CDR3 DNA follows: TGCAGTGCCACCGGGACACTATCGTTAGATACGCAGTATTTT. This encodes CSATGTLSLDTQYF.

This clonotype has just a few counts. This rearrangement joins TRBV11-3 to TRBJ2-5, with D perhaps matching TRBD2 (6 bases). V was cut by 1 base and J by 3 bases, with 12 bases left in between. Germline V CDR1 and CDR2: SGHNT, YENEEA. The CDR3 length is 15 residues. CDR3: CASSLGSTGEETQYF. The CDR3 region has the DNA TGTGCCAGCAGCTTAGGGTCGACGGGAGAAGAGACCCAGTACTTC. The full variable domain, completed using reference TRBV11-3 and TRBJ2-5, is EAGVVQSPRYKIIEKKQPVAFWCNPISGHNTLYWYLQNLGQGPELLIRYENEEAVDDSQLPKDRFSAERLKGVDSTLKIQPAELGDSAVYLCASSLGSTGEETQYFGPGTRLLVL.

The chain uses TRBV29-1 and TRBJ2-7; a possible D gene is TRBD1 (7 bases). CDR1 SQVTM and CDR2 ANQGSEA come from the germline V gene. The CDR3 totals 12 residues. The V end was cut by 3 bases, the J end by 3 bases, with 9 bases between. The DNA of the CDR3 is TGCAGCGTTGACAGGGGGGACTACGAGCAGTACTTC. This sequence encodes CSVDRGDYEQYF.

Turning to this clonotype: At one end the junction does not follow the germline gene, possibly because of a read error. V is TRBV6-6 and J is TRBJ1-1; no clear D. The CDR3 has 17 amino acids. Germline values: CDR1 MNHNY, CDR2 SVGAGI (reference sequence). The CDR3 protein is CAISYVIQAILNTEAFF. The CDR3 DNA reads as TGTGCCATCAGTTACGTCATTCAGGCAATTTTGAACACTGAAGCTTTCTTT.

This clonotype was seen only once. The V gene is TRBV6-5, the J gene TRBJ2-1; D is ambiguous. Per germline, CDR1 MNHEY and CDR2 SVGAGI. The V and J ends lost 0 bases and 9 bases respectively, with 9 bases between them. The CDR3 contains 13 residues. The CDR3 sequence is CASSYSFTGEQFF. The CDR3, as DNA: TGTGCCAGCAGTTACTCGTTTACGGGTGAGCAGTTCTTC.

This chain uses TRBV5-1 with TRBJ2-3; 15 bases are shared with TRBD2. V was clipped by 2 bases and J by 4 bases; unmatched bases: 5. This CDR3 contains 17 residues. From germline, CDR1 is SGHRS and CDR2 YFSETQ. CDR3 DNA: TGCGCCAGCAGCTTCGGGACTAGCGGGGGGTTCTCAGATACGCAGTATTTT. Protein: CASSFGTSGGFSDTQYF.

This clonotype was counted a few times. The rearrangement joins TRBV7-9 to TRBJ1-6, with unresolved D. The CDR3 extends over 15 amino acids. Trimming removed 6 bases at V and 0 bases at J, with 9 bases between. The germline CDR1 and CDR2 sequences are SEHNR and FQNEAQ (reference sequence). CDR3 DNA: TGTGCCAGCAGGGCCCCGAGCTCCTATAATTCACCCCTCCACTTT. It codes for CASRAPSSYNSPLHF.

This clonotype appeared a few times. The CDR3 region has the DNA TGTGCCAGCAGCTTGGGGGCGGCAGGGCAGCCCCAGCATTTT. It yields the protein CASSLGAAGQPQHF. The rearrangement uses TRBV5-5 and TRBJ1-5, with D possibly matching TRBD1 (5 bases). The CDR3 extends over 14 amino acids. V gave up 0 bases and J gave up 7 bases, with 11 bases separating them. Germline-derived CDR1 and CDR2 are SGHKS and YYEKEE (reference sequence). Based on the CDR3 plus reference TRBV5-5 and TRBJ1-5, the full variable domain is DAGVTQSPTHLIKTRGQQVTLRCSPISGHKSVSWYQQVLGQGPQFIFQYYEKEERGRGNFPDRFSARQFPNYSSELNVNALLLGDSALYLCASSLGAAGQPQHFGDGTRLSIL.

This clonotype was seen more than once but under ten times. The rearrangement uses TRBV24-1 and TRBJ2-1; no definite D call. The CDR3 covers 15 residues. Between the trimmed V and J ends, which lost 2 bases and 8 bases, there was a span of 15 bases. Germline V lookup: CDR1 KGHDR, CDR2 SFDVKD. The CDR3 bases are TGTGCCACCAGTGATTCCTCAACTGTAGCAGATGAGCAGTTCTTC. Amino acids: CATSDSSTVADEQFF.

V gene TRBV24-1 combines with J gene TRBJ2-2; TRBD1 might be the D (6 bases). V lost 3 bases, J lost 0 bases, and 10 bases lay in between. The CDR3 is 16 amino acids. Germline lookup yields CDR1 KGHDR and CDR2 SFDVKD. The CDR3, as DNA: TGTGCCACCAGTGATGCCGGGACATCGAACACCGGGGAGCTGTTTTTT. Its protein product is CATSDAGTSNTGELFF.

The genes are TRBV7-9 and TRBJ2-6, with 7 bases identical to TRBD1. The V segment lost 4 bases and the J segment 2 bases; nucleotides outside the gene matches: 11. The CDR3 loop spans 18 amino acids. Germline-derived CDR1 and CDR2 are SEHNR and FQNEAQ (reference sequence). CDR3 DNA sequence: TGTGCCAGCAGCTCCCAGAAGGGGGCCGGGGCTGGGGCCAACGTCCTGACTTTC. It specifies CASSSQKGAGAGANVLTF.

The rearrangement links TRBV7-3 to TRBJ2-7, with 9 bases matching TRBD2. Germline CDR1 SGHTA, CDR2 FQGTGA. The length of the CDR3 is 15 residues. After removal of 5 bases from V and 6 bases from J, the junction contained 11 bases not matched to a gene. The CDR3 spells CASSPKERGACEQYV. The CDR3 DNA reads TGTGCCAGCAGCCCAAAGGAGCGGGGGGCCTGCGAGCAGTACGTC.

This rearrangement joins TRBV6-2 or TRBV6-3 to TRBJ2-1, with 7 positions matching TRBD1. The length of the CDR3 is 16 residues. Germline lookup yields CDR1 MNHEY and CDR2 SVGEGT. Trimming cost V 7 bases and J 6 bases; bases outside gene matches: 15. The CDR3 is CASTRAETGFPNEQFF. Here the CDR3 DNA reads TGTGCCAGCACAAGGGCGGAGACAGGGTTTCCCAATGAGCAGTTCTTC.

This clonotype was counted between two and nine times. The chain carries TRBV6-6 and TRBJ2-1; possibly TRBD1 or TRBD2 for D (5 bases each). The germline V gene has CDR1 MNHNY and CDR2 SVGAGI (reference sequence). Trimming cost V 0 bases and J 4 bases, with 13 bases left between them. The CDR3 has 16 residues. The CDR3 DNA sequence: TGTGCCAGCAGTTACTCGACCGGGGCCGTTTACAATGAGCAGTTCTTC. Amino acid sequence: CASSYSTGAVYNEQFF.